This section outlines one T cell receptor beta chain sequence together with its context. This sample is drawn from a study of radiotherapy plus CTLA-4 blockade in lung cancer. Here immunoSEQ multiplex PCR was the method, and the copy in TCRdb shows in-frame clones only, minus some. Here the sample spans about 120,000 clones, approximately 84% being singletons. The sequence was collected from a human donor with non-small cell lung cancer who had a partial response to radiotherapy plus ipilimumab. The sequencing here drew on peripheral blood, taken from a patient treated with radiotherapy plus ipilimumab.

Here the CDR3 DNA reads TGTGCCGGCAGCGGGGACAGCTCCTACGAGCAGTACGTC. The encoded protein is CAGSGDSSYEQYV. This chain uses TRBV6-1 with TRBJ2-7; D is tentatively TRBD1 or TRBD2 (7 bases each). The CDR3 has 13 amino acids. Germline V gene data show CDR1 as MNHNS and CDR2 as SASEGT.